Sequencing of this T cell receptor beta chain was carried out in a study of T cells in Graves' hyperthyroidism and ophthalmopathy. Amplified regions were TCR beta CDR3 sequences from RNA transcripts. HTBI primers were used for first-round RT-PCR of the TCR CDR3. Each CDR3 protein is one row after TCRdb ran MiXCR on the multiplex PCR reads. The sample includes a few hundred thousand distinct CDR3 sequences, around 21% of them seen just once. PBMCs were derived from about 9.1 ml fresh peripheral blood. CDR1 MDHEN and CDR2 SYDVKM come from the germline V gene. Trimming took off 6 bases at V and 3 bases at J, with 11 bases between the two ends. This CDR3 has 13 amino acids. This clonotype has ten or more counts.

This rearrangement joins TRBV28 to TRBJ1-2; D is possibly TRBD1 (5 bases). Sequencing was performed on blood. The receptor was derived from a man younger than 35 with Graves' hyperthyroidism. DNA of the CDR3: TGTGCCAGCAGGGGGACCGCTGACTATGGCTACACCTTC. Its protein is CASRGTADYGYTF.